This T cell receptor (beta chain) stems from a study of T cells in Graves' hyperthyroidism and ophthalmopathy (dated by TCRdb to the late 2010s). For the wider study: Peripheral blood samples were taken at the time of initial diagnosis, prior to any treatment. To identify distinguishing TCR V-J signatures, a discovery cohort of some 99 patients was used, comprising 40 to 45 with Graves' ophthalmopathy and around 57 with stable Graves' hyperthyroidism. Whether ophthalmopathy could be predicted prospectively was tested in an independent validation cohort made up of 18 to 20 hyperthyroidism patients plus 17 patients who later progressed to ophthalmopathy. For training and testing, the 110 or so patients in the discovery cohort were randomly divided in a 7:3 ratio. In roughly six Graves' hyperthyroidism patients, the study also compared T-cell repertoires from thyroid tissue with T-cell repertoires from blood. After blood sampling, hyperthyroidism patients were treated with methimazole at a starting dose of 30 mg daily, and ophthalmopathy patients were treated with high-dose intravenous methylprednisolone. The paper reports TCR Vbeta CDR3 sequencing of approximately 140 peripheral blood samples: approximately 41 ophthalmopathy, under 80 hyperthyroidism and around 17 progressor patients. Broad study findings and their caveats: In validation, progression to ophthalmopathy was predicted by the model with roughly 69% sensitivity and just over 72% specificity, a median of roughly six months before onset. No statistical method was used to fix the sample size in advance, and group allocation was not hidden from the investigators. Ophthalmopathy was separated from stable hyperthyroidism by a 13 V-J signature model, with about 86% sensitivity and roughly 81% specificity obtained in cross-validation and 80%/75% obtained in testing. Most expanded thyroid clonotypes (frequency above 0.001) were also detected in blood, suggesting blood repertoires may reflect thyroid immune responses.

The TCR beta CDR3 regions were amplified from RNA transcripts. The first round of RT-PCR for the TCR CDR3 was performed with the HTBI primer set and the Qiagen OneStep RT-PCR kit. Libraries were constructed in a second round of multiplex PCR, after which size selection and purification were carried out. The libraries were sequenced on an Illumina HiSeq2000 using paired-end 100 bp reads. Turning to the authors' computational methods: Raw data were processed with SOAPnuke, discarding reads with adapters, uncalled bases, mean Phred below 15, or no exact constant-primer or identifier match. COPE v1.2.5 was used to merge high-quality paired reads, and clonotypes were defined as unique nucleotide sequences. MiTCR v1.1 was used to align clonotypes to the IMGT TRBV, TRBD and TRBJ reference segments. The analysis was restricted to V-J combinations with a frequency above 0.0001, which together covered 98% to 99.2% of the repertoires. A TCS score was defined as the ratio between F50 (clonal expansion) and ExV (chaos), using BLOSUM62-based TCRdist between CDR3 peptides within each V-J. Welch's t-statistics and random forest reduced approximately 520 V-J features to roughly 13, which were used in a naive Bayes classifier (R e1071). TCRdb passed the public sequencing reads through fastp at Q25 and MiXCR, retaining productive beta sequences. Duplicate CDR3 protein sequences are folded into a single record with the most common DNA and genes. The V and J calls were not made by the authors but by TCRdb's processing. The sample includes 650,000 to 850,000 distinct CDR3 sequences, with over 15% observed a single time. The ten largest account for over 15% of the sample.

The CDR3 holds 14 amino acids from the cysteine to the phenylalanine. This entry keeps only the CDR3 DNA: 42 bases, framed from base 1. The junction carries 15 bases between V and J, which are trimmed by 5 bases and 5 bases respectively. CDR1 and CDR2 (MNHNS, SASEGT) derive from the germline V gene. This clonotype was observed at least ten times. Its antigen specificity is not known. Nothing much larger sits one base from this clone, and base qualities are not available. Hyperthyroidism patients were newly diagnosed, with disease duration under 2 months, and aged 18 to 65 years. The study excluded patients with uncontrolled infections, other autoimmune diseases, pregnancy or lactation. Diagnoses were established on the basis of clinical symptoms, serum thyroxine and TRAb, thyroid ultrasound, and orbital computed tomography. Blood from progressor patients was collected at the time of first diagnosis with hyperthyroidism, before any ophthalmopathy symptoms had appeared. PBMCs were separated from 7.5 to 10 ml of fresh peripheral blood using Ficoll-Paque density gradient centrifugation. Progressor patients were initially diagnosed with Graves' hyperthyroidism and developed ophthalmopathy during follow-up. Total RNA was extracted with Trizol reagent, and quality was checked on an Agilent 2100 Bioanalyzer.

Sample: blood. This chain joins TRBV6-1 to TRBJ1-1; TRBD1 is a possible D gene, resting on 6 matching bases. This receptor was taken from a woman between 50 and 59 years old with Graves' hyperthyroidism that later progressed to Graves' ophthalmopathy. The CDR3 region reads CASSPTTGFTEAFF. The nucleotides read TGTGCCAGCAGTCCAACCACAGGGTTTACTGAAGCTTTCTTT.